The source of this T cell receptor beta chain is a study of T cell repertoires in cytomegalovirus infection. Study-level information: Matching HLA type, along with CMV infection, was indicated by public TCR beta signatures. Study-wide results and caveats: HLA-C-restricted TCR beta clonotypes specific for CMV led the ex vivo response.

This clonotype was seen repeatedly, ten times or more. As yet, its antigen is unknown. Germline V gene lookup returns CDR1 SGHVS and CDR2 FNYEAQ. The CDR3 is 15 residues long. With 8 bases clipped from V and 0 bases from J, the junction kept 7 bases outside the gene matches. TCRdb used MiXCR to reprocess the reads, holding one entry per CDR3 protein. The table includes 450,000 to 600,000 distinct CDR3 sequences, around 11% detected once. The chain links TRBV7-6 to TRBJ2-5; 9 bases match TRBD2. The TCR was taken from a human donor in good health (CMV status not recorded). Some clones in this sample may be carry-over from other donors' samples. The sequenced sample consisted of PBMCs. The CDR3, as DNA: TGTGCCAGCTGCCGACTAGCGGAGTACCAAGAGACCCAGTACTTC. Its protein is CASCRLAEYQETQYF.